The 27 T cell receptor beta chains presented below share a single source sample, sequenced in a study of blood T cells in healthy people across ages. Next came a second PCR, run for roughly 7 to 12 cycles, which used a sample-barcoded 5' primer along with a J-beta primer mix. Using its own MiXCR run on the 5' RACE reads, TCRdb lists one record per CDR3 protein. The sample contains about 1,600,000 distinct CDR3 sequences, 42% of which appear only once. Sequencing was carried out using blood. The receptors originated from a woman aged 18-30 years in good health.

The chain employs TRBV27 and TRBJ2-5; no definite D call. The closer fit of TRBJ2-7 to the DNA end suggests the J call may be wrong. The germline V gene encodes CDR1 MNHEY and CDR2 SMNVEV (reference sequence). The CDR3 consists of 14 residues. The CDR3 is CASSLMRAPYEQYF. For the CDR3, the DNA is TGTGCCAGCAGTTTAATGCGAGCCCCTTACGAGCAGTACTTC.

A few counts support this clonotype. The chain couples TRBV4-2 to TRBJ2-7; 11 nucleotides agree with TRBD2. Germline assignment: CDR1 LGHNA and CDR2 YNFKEQ. The CDR3 loop spans 15 amino acids. Trimming cost V 4 bases and J 3 bases; bases outside gene matches: 5. The CDR3 loop reads CASSPTSGENYEQYF. The DNA for the CDR3 is TGTGCCAGCAGCCCGACTAGCGGGGAGAACTACGAGCAGTACTTC.

This clonotype has just a few counts. The rearrangement joins TRBV20-1 to TRBJ2-2; 7 positions agree with TRBD1. The CDR3 loop spans 14 amino acids. Germline loops: CDR1 DFQATT, CDR2 SNEGSKA (reference sequence). With V trimmed by 6 bases and J by 2 bases, 6 bases remained unmatched. The CDR3, as DNA: TGCAGTGCCAGGGGACAGAAAAACACCGGGGAGCTGTTTTTT. This encodes CSARGQKNTGELFF.

The chain combines TRBV20-1 with TRBJ1-4; D unclear. V gave up 3 bases and J gave up 7 bases, with 18 bases separating them. Germline V gene sequence: CDR1 DFQATT, CDR2 SNEGSKA (reference sequence). The CDR3 covers 15 residues. For the CDR3, the DNA is TGCAGTGCTAGTGCCCGGACTTATGGTGGTGAAAAACTGTTTTTT. Amino acid sequence: CSASARTYGGEKLFF.

This clonotype occurred a few times. The CDR3 region is CASSFLQGGAGELFF. In nucleotides, the CDR3 is TGCGCCAGCAGCTTCCTACAGGGCGGCGCCGGGGAGCTGTTTTTT. V and J are TRBV5-1 and TRBJ2-2; tentative D call: TRBD1 (6 bases). Trimming removed 2 bases from V and 6 bases from J, with 14 bases in between. Germline V gene data show CDR1 as SGHRS and CDR2 as YFSETQ. The length of the CDR3 is 15 residues.

The gene calls are TRBV4-1 and TRBJ1-2, with unresolved D. There are 16 residues in the CDR3. Trimming cost V 0 bases and J 4 bases, with 15 bases left between them. Looked up from germline, CDR1 is MGHRA and CDR2 is YSYEKL. The CDR3 sequence: CASSQELQEFGYGYTF. CDR3 nucleotides: TGCGCCAGCAGCCAAGAGCTCCAGGAGTTCGGCTATGGCTACACCTTC.

For the CDR3, the DNA is TGTGCCATCAAACCGGACAGGTCGAACACCGGGGAGCTGTTTTTT. It specifies CAIKPDRSNTGELFF. The gene calls are TRBV10-3 and TRBJ2-2; 7 nucleotides line up with TRBD1. The CDR3 is made up of 15 amino acids. Trimming removed 7 bases from V and 0 bases from J; junction bases left unmatched: 5. The germline CDR1 and CDR2 sequences are ENHRY and SYGVKD.

The V and J genes are TRBV6-1 and TRBJ2-3; D is unclear. Trimming left V 6 bases short and J 2 bases short, with 9 bases between. The CDR3 contains 13 residues. Germline V gene data show CDR1 as MNHNS and CDR2 as SASEGT. CDR3 sequence (DNA): TGTGCCAGCAGGTTCTCCCTCACAGATACGCAGTATTTT. It codes for CASRFSLTDTQYF.

The rearrangement uses TRBV20-1 and TRBJ1-1; D not resolved. Per the germline V gene, CDR1 is DFQATT and CDR2 is SNEGSKA (reference sequence). With 5 bases removed from V and 1 base from J, the gap between germline ends came to 14 bases. CDR3 length: 14 amino acids. As DNA, the CDR3 is TGCAGTGCTCCTCCAGGAGGCTGGAACACTGAAGCTTTCTTT. Encoded protein: CSAPPGGWNTEAFF.

The V and J genes are TRBV6-1 and TRBJ1-1; 7 bases map to TRBD1. Germline V gene lookup returns CDR1 MNHNS and CDR2 SASEGT. Germline trimming cut 1 base from V and 10 bases from J; bases unmatched to any gene: 9. The CDR3 loop spans 14 amino acids. This CDR3 reads CASSEGDSHEGAFF. CDR3 coding DNA: TGTGCCAGCAGTGAAGGGGACAGCCATGAGGGAGCTTTCTTT.

This clonotype was detected a few times. V gene TRBV7-2 combines with J gene TRBJ2-7, with 7 bases that match TRBD1. Germline V gives CDR1 SGHTA, CDR2 FQGNSA. The CDR3 length is 15 residues. The V and J ends lost 1 base and 4 bases, in that order; junction bases with no gene match: 7. CDR3 sequence (DNA): TGTGCCAGCAGCTTAGGTGGGGGACAGCTGTACGAGCAGTACTTC. This sequence encodes CASSLGGGQLYEQYF.

The chain joins TRBV10-3 to TRBJ2-3; no definite D call. Germline loops: CDR1 ENHRY, CDR2 SYGVKD. V shed 2 bases and J shed 6 bases, with 9 bases lying between them. This CDR3 spans 13 amino acids. The CDR3 reads CAISEGVRDTQYF. CDR3 bases: TGTGCCATCAGTGAGGGGGTTCGGGATACGCAGTATTTT.

The rearrangement links TRBV7-2 to TRBJ2-7; D may be TRBD1 or TRBD2 (5 bases each). The length of the CDR3 is 15 residues. Germline V gives CDR1 SGHTA, CDR2 FQGNSA. Trimming removed 7 bases at V and 0 bases at J, with 16 bases between. The CDR3 sequence: CASTPGPGTSYEQYF. The CDR3 coding sequence is TGTGCCAGCACTCCCGGACCCGGGACCTCCTACGAGCAGTACTTC.

The rearrangement links TRBV29-1 to TRBJ2-1, with 8 bases fitting TRBD1. The CDR3 totals 15 residues. Per germline, CDR1 SQVTM and CDR2 ANQGSEA. J gave up 7 bases and V 8 bases, and 16 bases lay outside the gene matches. This chain's CDR3 is CSTLDRVVVWNEQFF. Here the CDR3 DNA reads TGCAGCACATTGGACAGGGTCGTCGTCTGGAATGAGCAGTTCTTC.

V gene TRBV28 combines with J gene TRBJ1-2, with D maybe TRBD1 (5 bases). Looked up from germline, CDR1 is MDHEN and CDR2 is SYDVKM. The CDR3 contains 14 residues. Trimming shortened V by 7 bases and J by 0 bases, and 12 bases separated the two germline ends. CDR3 DNA: TGTGCCAGCAAGCGACAGAGCACTAACTATGGCTACACCTTC. As protein: CASKRQSTNYGYTF.

Points on this clonotype: With a much larger clone just one base away, this may be a read error. The gene calls are TRBV9 and TRBJ2-4; TRBD2 matches at 8 bases. The CDR3 runs to 14 residues. The germline V gene encodes CDR1 SGDLS and CDR2 YYNGEE. This CDR3 reads CASSGRSGSYEQNF. CDR3 bases: TGTGCCAGCAGCGGGCGAAGCGGGAGTTACGAGCAGAACTTC.

This chain uses TRBV15 with TRBJ1-6; the D is unclear. Trimming shortened V by 0 bases and J by 6 bases, and 9 bases separated the two germline ends. Germline loops: CDR1 LNHNV, CDR2 YYDKDF (reference sequence). The CDR3 runs to 15 residues. CDR3 DNA sequence: TGTGCCACCAGCAGAGATCAGGCAATTAATTCACCCCTCCACTTT. It yields the protein CATSRDQAINSPLHF.

The V call is TRBV4-1, the J call TRBJ2-7, with TRBD1 identical over 9 bases. The germline gives CDR1 MGHRA, CDR2 YSYEKL. CDR3 size: 15 residues. The V segment lost 2 bases and the J segment 3 bases; nucleotides outside the gene matches: 5. In DNA form, the CDR3 reads TGCGCCAGCAGCCAAACCTCGGGACAGGGCTACGAGCAGTACTTC. Translating gives CASSQTSGQGYEQYF.

This clonotype appeared a few times. V gene TRBV4-1 combines with J gene TRBJ2-7; 9 nucleotides align to TRBD1. Germline V gene lookup returns CDR1 MGHRA and CDR2 YSYEKL. The CDR3 length is 15 residues. The junction had 9 bases not matched to a gene; V was cut back by 3 bases and J by 6 bases. CDR3 region: CASSHRDRDFREQYF. The CDR3 DNA reads as TGCGCCAGCAGCCACCGGGACAGGGATTTCCGCGAGCAGTACTTC.

The chain recombines TRBV21-1 with TRBJ1-5; the tabulated D call, TRBD1, remains unverified against the DNA. TRBV21-1 is a pseudogene segment. This CDR3 is built from 15 residues. CDR3 coding DNA: TGTGCCAGCAGCAAAGGGGGGGACGGCAATCAGCCCCAGCATTTT. This gives the protein CASSKGGDGNQPQHF.

V is TRBV10-3 and J is TRBJ2-5; D is uncertain. Germline CDR1 is ENHRY and CDR2 is SYGVKD. The CDR3 length is 13 residues. V was cut by 3 bases and J by 4 bases, with 9 bases left in between. CDR3 DNA sequence: TGTGCCATCAGTGATGGTGCCCGAGAGACCCAGTACTTC. Its translation: CAISDGARETQYF.

Remarks on this clonotype: One junction end does not reproduce the germline sequence, and a read error may be involved. The rearrangement joins TRBV12-3 or TRBV12-4 to TRBJ1-1, with D perhaps matching TRBD1 (6 bases). This CDR3 has 12 amino acids. The CDR3 region is CAGRGGEAEAFF. The CDR3 coding sequence is TGTGCCGGCAGAGGGGGTGAGGCTGAAGCTTTCTTT.

This chain connects TRBV6-1 to TRBJ2-5; D is unresolved. The DNA end is more similar to TRBJ2-7, so the J call may be wrong. The CDR3 loop spans 12 amino acids. Germline V gene data show CDR1 as MNHNS and CDR2 as SASEGT. This CDR3 is CASRDGICEQYF. CDR3 sequence (DNA): TGTGCCAGCAGGGACGGAATCTGCGAGCAGTACTTC.

This clonotype was counted once. CDR3 residues: CASLGLAGGWTEQFF. The CDR3, as DNA: TGTGCCAGCCTGGGACTAGCGGGAGGGTGGACTGAGCAGTTCTTC. The V and J genes are TRBV6-5 and TRBJ2-1, with 16 bases lining up with TRBD2. V trimming: 8 bases; J trimming: 9 bases; junction bases outside the gene matches: 7. This CDR3 contains 15 residues. The germline CDR1 and CDR2 sequences are MNHEY and SVGAGI.

Remarks on this clonotype: Germline is not matched at one junction end, which may reflect a read error. J is TRBJ2-2 and V is TRBV28; D assignment may be TRBD1 or TRBD2 (6 bases each). Germline values: CDR1 MDHEN, CDR2 SYDVKM. The CDR3 is 16 amino acids. The CDR3 here is CASSLSLRGPPGEPFF. Written as DNA, the CDR3 is TGTGCCAGCAGTTTATCCCTCCGGGGGCCCCCCGGGGAGCCGTTTTTT.

The V and J genes are TRBV6-6 and TRBJ2-4, with D tentatively TRBD2 (5 bases). V shed 2 bases and J shed 1 base, with 9 bases lying between them. The CDR3 is made up of 15 amino acids. CDR1 and CDR2 (germline): MNHNY, SVGAGI (reference sequence). CDR3 sequence reads: CASSYVGEAKNIQYF. The DNA for the CDR3 is TGTGCCAGCAGTTACGTCGGGGAGGCCAAAAACATTCAGTACTTC.

The CDR3 region is CASSEARGQRNQPQHF. CDR3 coding DNA: TGTGCCAGCAGTGAAGCGCGGGGACAACGCAATCAGCCCCAGCATTTT. The gene calls are TRBV2 and TRBJ1-5, with TRBD1 as a possible D gene (6 bases). V gave up 0 bases and J gave up 2 bases, with 11 bases separating them. The CDR3 has 16 residues. From germline, CDR1 is SNHLY and CDR2 FYNNEI.